This TCR beta chain derives from a study of blood T cell repertoires in COVID-19 (dated by TCRdb to about 2020). Concerning the study at large: Collaborator samples came from the United States, Italy and Spain and covered acute and convalescent phases of COVID-19. The material from the prospective study consisted of cDNA or gDNA derived from T cells, B-cell-depleted T cells, or PBMCs. A de-identified subject ID, COVID-19 status, age in years and sex were almost always included in the sample metadata. Deeply sampled blood TCRbeta repertoires from subjects exposed to, actively infected with, or recovered from COVID-19 were included in the dataset. The repertoires were made available in a free public database intended to serve as a resource for research on the immune response to SARS-CoV-2. Where HLA class I and class II types were available, the types were taken from metadata supplied by the sample provider, not from assay-based typing. The samples were drawn from the first 160 participants of the ongoing ImmuneRACE study and from over 950 subjects provided by 6 global collaborators. Overall study outcomes, separate from this receptor: The quantity of clinical and demographic metadata differed by source and by participant and was supplied without curation.

The CDR3 goes from the cysteine to the phenylalanine over 15 residues. Of all the DNA, just the CDR3 is kept, 45 bases in frame from base 1. Trimming accounts for 2 bases at V and 7 bases at J, while the number of junction bases matched to no gene is 8. The germline V gene gives CDR1 as MNHEY and CDR2 as SVGEGT. Collaborating institutions collected whole blood in K2EDTA tubes following their own protocols. For TCRbeta analysis, collaborators shipped samples in one of three forms: frozen whole blood, isolated PBMCs, or DNA extracted from either of those sample types. TCRbeta CDR3 regions were amplified from genomic DNA using the immunoSEQ Assay, a bias-controlled multiplex PCR. In the source study's methods: The number of nucleated cells in each sample was estimated from the amplification of reference gene primers within the assay. To quantify the absolute abundance of each unique TCRbeta CDR3 rearrangement, sequence reads were collapsed and filtered. For each sample, productive Simpson clonality was calculated by taking the square root of Simpson's diversity index across productive rearrangements. This immuneACCESS table, as held by TCRdb, lists in-frame sequences with V and J called but not all clones. Of the missing ones, under half trace to an unresolved V gene in checked studies; the others have no known cause. The DNA was the basis for D and trimming; V, J and clone size are from that table. This sample holds roughly 140,000 clones; 70% to 85% were observed only once. Roughly 8.9% of the sample lies in the top ten.

About this clone itself: No cognate antigen has been identified for it. The record has no base qualities; no much larger clone is one base away.

This chain joins TRBV6-2 or TRBV6-3 to TRBJ1-5, with 7 bases aligning to TRBD1. Sequencing was done on a sample of peripheral blood. The source is a woman aged 50 to 60 with acute or convalescent COVID-19. The CDR3 reads as follows: CASSYQTGFDQPQHF. In nucleotide form, the sequence is TGTGCCAGCAGTTACCAGACAGGGTTCGACCAGCCCCAGCATTTT.